This T cell receptor (beta chain) comes out of a study of control samples from healthy donors and cancer patients (dated by TCRdb to 2018 to 2021). In its sample, this clone was seen a few times. The antigen it binds to is not known. Nothing much larger sits one base from this clone, and base qualities are not available. Library generation was performed with the immunoSEQ multiplex PCR assay. TCRdb re-hosts the immuneACCESS table, in-frame sequences only. Its copies lack some clones; in the studies checked, an unresolved V gene accounts for under half of them, and the cause for the rest is not known. The sample table holds about 270,000 clones, of which more than 65% were seen once. The ten largest account for about an eighth of the sample. Input material: PBMCs. The clonotype comes from a woman aged 55 to 70 with lung cancer.

The DNA sequence is TGTGCCAGCAGTTTCAAAGATACGCAGTATTTT. This sequence encodes CASSFKDTQYF. The sequence joins TRBV12-3 or TRBV12-4 to TRBJ2-3; too little of a D gene remains to name it. Between the V and J ends, shortened by 3 bases and 5 bases respectively, the junction contains 3 bases. The CDR3 holds 11 amino acids from the cysteine to the phenylalanine. Only CDR3 DNA is held: 33 bases, read in frame from base 1.